This T cell receptor beta chain stems from a study of a mutant IDH1 vaccine in newly diagnosed glioma. Time point indicated: week 35, safety follow-up. Each dose of the vaccine consisted of 300 ug of mutant IDH1 20-mer peptide, with topical imiquimod. Eight vaccinations went to patients in weeks 1, 3, 5, 7, 11, 15, 19, 23. There were new WHO grade 3 or 4 astrocytomas in the donors, and these were IDH1-mutant and ATRX-lost. As concerns this clone: Its target is not known.

The CDR3 consists of 15 residues. Germline CDR1 SGHRS, CDR2 YFSETQ. J gave up 15 bases and V 2 bases, and 13 bases lay outside the gene matches. Profiling relied on immunoSEQ multiplex PCR, and the TCRdb table lists in-frame clones only, not all of them. The sample consists of 65,000 to 85,000 clones, about 87% of them appearing once. The chain carries TRBV5-1 and TRBJ2-1, with 11 bases aligning to TRBD2. The TCR was taken from a man aged 25 to 40 with glioma. This sample comprised PBMCs, obtained from a glioma patient whose treatment included an IDH1 peptide vaccine. This CDR3 is CASSFYTSGSKSWFF. The CDR3 coding sequence is TGCGCCAGCAGCTTTTACACTAGCGGGAGTAAATCTTGGTTCTTC.